The 23 T cell receptor beta chains listed next were all sequenced from one sample in a study of T cell responses to AZD1222 COVID-19 vaccine. The table came from immunoSEQ multiplex PCR; TCRdb's copy has only in-frame clones and leaves some out. The sample holds about 100,000 clones, around 90% seen once. Sequenced material: peripheral blood, taken on day 0 of AZD1222 vaccination. Source of these receptors: an adult in good health.

The chain has TRBV19 and TRBJ1-5, with 10 bases fitting TRBD1. After removal of 5 bases from V and 0 bases from J, the junction contained 7 bases not matched to a gene. CDR3 length equals 17 residues. The germline CDR1 and CDR2 sequences are LNHDA and SQIVND (reference sequence). The DNA of the CDR3 is TGTGCCAGTAGTGTTCCCGGGACAGGGGTTAGCAATCAGCCCCAGCATTTT. Protein sequence: CASSVPGTGVSNQPQHF.

This clone appeared once. Other DNA sequences from this sample encode an identical CDR3 as well. The chain combines TRBV27 with TRBJ1-5; TRBD1 might be the D (6 bases). Trimming removed 2 bases at V and 6 bases at J, with 11 bases between. The CDR3 has 14 residues. The germline V gene has CDR1 MNHEY and CDR2 SMNVEV (reference sequence). The CDR3 protein is CASSLVGGRQPQHF. The CDR3 nucleotides are TGTGCCAGCAGTTTAGTTGGGGGGCGTCAGCCCCAGCATTTT.

The gene calls are TRBV9 and TRBJ2-3; 8 bases match TRBD2. The V gene end was trimmed by 0 bases and the J gene end by 3 bases; junction bases not matched to a gene: 6. The CDR3 runs to 16 residues. CDR1 SGDLS and CDR2 YYNGEE come from the germline V gene. CDR3: CASSVVGSGITDTQYF. CDR3 bases: TGTGCCAGCAGCGTAGTGGGTAGCGGGATTACAGATACGCAGTATTTT.

This rearrangement joins TRBV3-1 (or the pseudogene TRBV3-2) to TRBJ1-3, with D hard to call. Germline-derived CDR1 and CDR2 are LGHDT and YNNKEL (reference sequence). The ends were cut back, 0 bases at V and 2 bases at J, with 8 bases in the middle. The CDR3 runs 15 residues. The CDR3: CASSQDTSPGNTIYF. As DNA, the CDR3 is TGTGCCAGCAGCCAAGACACCAGCCCTGGAAACACCATATATTTT.

The rearrangement links TRBV3-1 (or the pseudogene TRBV3-2) to TRBJ2-6, with TRBD1 identical over 7 bases. The trim removed 5 bases at V and 0 bases at J, leaving 7 bases unmatched. From germline, CDR1 is LGHDT and CDR2 YNNKEL (reference sequence). The CDR3 totals 17 residues. The CDR3 region is CASSSGQSSSGANVLTF. CDR3 DNA sequence: TGTGCCAGCAGCTCGGGACAGTCAAGCTCTGGGGCCAACGTCCTGACTTTC.

J is TRBJ1-4 and V is TRBV30; 8 positions agree with TRBD1. After removal of 8 bases from V and 4 bases from J, the junction contained 3 bases not matched to a gene. The CDR3 is 12 residues long. CDR1 GTSNPN and CDR2 SVGIG come from the germline V gene (reference sequence). CDR3 region: CAGDRNNEKLFF. The CDR3 nucleotides read TGTGCCGGGGACAGGAATAATGAAAAACTGTTTTTT.

V gene TRBV29-1 combines with J gene TRBJ2-2, with TRBD1 matching 8 bases. Germline V lookup: CDR1 SQVTM, CDR2 ANQGSEA. CDR3 length: 14 residues. V trimming: 4 bases; J trimming: 2 bases; junction bases outside the gene matches: 3. The CDR3 reads CSVVGQGNTGELFF. CDR3 nucleotides: TGCAGCGTTGTAGGACAGGGCAACACCGGGGAGCTGTTTTTT.

The rearrangement links TRBV9 to TRBJ2-1; unclear D gene. V was trimmed by 4 bases and J by 5 bases, leaving 7 bases between them. Germline CDR1 reads SGDLS; CDR2 reads YYNGEE. The CDR3 consists of 12 residues. The CDR3 is CASSPTDNEQFF. The CDR3 DNA reads TGTGCCAGCAGCCCTACGGACAATGAGCAGTTCTTC.

V and J are TRBV27 and TRBJ2-7; 10 nucleotides agree with TRBD1. The CDR3 totals 14 residues. CDR1 and CDR2 from the germline V gene are MNHEY and SMNVEV (reference sequence). V shed 6 bases, J shed 8 bases, and the junction held 10 bases outside the gene matches. In DNA form, the CDR3 reads TGTGCCAGCAGGAGTGGGGTCGACAGGGGGCAGCAGTACTTC. Its translation: CASRSGVDRGQQYF.

V usage is TRBV27 and J usage is TRBJ1-5; TRBD1 agrees at 9 bases. The CDR3 has 13 amino acids. The trim removed 6 bases at V and 6 bases at J, leaving 3 bases unmatched. Germline lookup yields CDR1 MNHEY and CDR2 SMNVEV (reference sequence). CDR3 sequence reads: CASRGQGSQPQHF. In DNA, the CDR3 is TGTGCCAGCAGGGGACAGGGCAGTCAGCCCCAGCATTTT.

The V and J genes are TRBV6-5 and TRBJ1-6, with D possibly TRBD1 on 5 matching bases. V was shortened by 2 bases and J by 7 bases, with 9 bases between the two germline ends. CDR1 is MNHEY, CDR2 SVGAGI, per germline. The CDR3 has 14 amino acids. This CDR3 reads CASSYGQGNSPLHF. The CDR3 bases are TGTGCCAGCAGTTACGGTCAGGGAAATTCACCCCTCCACTTT.

This chain joins TRBV15 and TRBJ1-2; D uncertain. The germline V and J ends were trimmed by 3 bases and 1 base, with 15 bases remaining between them. The CDR3 contains 16 residues. Per germline, CDR1 LNHNV and CDR2 YYDKDF (reference sequence). Here the CDR3 reads CATSSASGESNYGYTF. The DNA for the CDR3 is TGTGCCACCAGCAGTGCTAGCGGGGAGAGTAACTATGGCTACACCTTC.

CDR3 nucleotide sequence: TGTGCCAGCAGAGAAACAAGGGACAGCCTTGGGGAGAATGAGCAGTTCTTC. Amino acids: CASRETRDSLGENEQFF. This chain links TRBV25-1 with TRBJ2-1; 7 nucleotides line up with TRBD1. The CDR3 is 17 residues long. Germline CDR1 reads MGHDK; CDR2 reads SYGVNS. V dropped 6 bases and J dropped 7; count of bases not matched to a gene: 18.

CDR3 sequence (DNA): TGTGCCAGCAGACTTGGCGCGTCCGGGGCCAACGTCCTGACTTTC. Its protein product is CASRLGASGANVLTF. This rearrangement joins TRBV28 to TRBJ2-6, with D uncertain. The V end lost 6 bases, the J end lost 4 bases, and 13 bases lay between the germline ends. This CDR3 is 15 amino acids long. CDR1 is MDHEN, CDR2 SYDVKM, per germline.

This sequence joins TRBV20-1 and TRBJ2-1; D gene unclear. Trimming cost V 3 bases and J 9 bases, with 9 bases left between them. The germline V gene has CDR1 DFQATT and CDR2 SNEGSKA (reference sequence). This CDR3 has 11 amino acids. DNA of the CDR3: TGCAGTGCTAGGGTTAACGGTGAGCAGTTCTTC. Its protein is CSARVNGEQFF.

J is TRBJ1-2 and V is TRBV5-1; 7 nucleotides align to TRBD1. The CDR3 sequence is 15 residues long. The germline CDR1 and CDR2 sequences are SGHRS and YFSETQ. With V trimmed by 1 base and J by 6 bases, 9 bases remained unmatched. CDR3 loop: CASSLPPDRDDGYTF. The CDR3 DNA sequence: TGCGCCAGCAGCTTGCCCCCCGACAGGGACGATGGCTACACCTTC.

The chain employs TRBV11-2 and TRBJ2-3; maybe TRBD1 (6 bases). V dropped 5 bases and J dropped 1 base, with 13 bases sitting between them. Germline V gene sequence: CDR1 SGHAT, CDR2 FQNNGV. The CDR3 runs 15 residues. CDR3 sequence reads: CASSPRDMGTDTQYF. In DNA form, the CDR3 reads TGTGCCAGCAGCCCCCGGGACATGGGCACAGATACGCAGTATTTT.

The J gene is TRBJ2-3, the V gene TRBV6-5; D could derive from TRBD1 or TRBD2 (5 bases each). Germline assignment: CDR1 MNHEY and CDR2 SVGAGI. The CDR3 has 15 amino acids. V gave up 2 bases and J gave up 2 bases, with 11 bases separating them. The CDR3 loop is CASSYGTSPTDTQYF. CDR3 coding DNA: TGTGCCAGCAGTTACGGGACCTCACCCACAGATACGCAGTATTTT.

The chain recombines TRBV2 with TRBJ2-7; 7 nucleotides agree with TRBD2. Losses at the gene ends were 6 bases for V and 4 bases for J; bases not matched to a gene: 15. Germline CDR1 SNHLY, CDR2 FYNNEI. The CDR3 contains 16 residues. This chain's CDR3 is CASSERSLAVAYEQYF. The CDR3 region has the DNA TGTGCCAGCAGCGAAAGGTCCCTAGCGGTGGCGTACGAGCAGTACTTC. Full variable domain (rest looked up from reference TRBV2 and TRBJ2-7): EPEVTQTPSHQVTQMGQEVILRCVPISNHLYFYWYRQILGQKVEFLVSFYNNEISEKSEIFDDQFSVERPDGSNFTLKIRSTKLEDSAMYFCASSERSLAVAYEQYFGPGTRLTVT.

This clone has a handful of counts. This sequence joins TRBV7-2 and TRBJ1-3; 7 positions match TRBD1. The CDR3 spans 15 residues. The germline V gene encodes CDR1 SGHTA and CDR2 FQGNSA. V was pared by 1 base and J by 4 bases, with 4 bases of the junction left unmatched. CDR3 sequence reads: CASSLVWDSGNTIYF. In DNA form, the CDR3 reads TGTGCCAGCAGCTTAGTGTGGGACAGCGGAAACACCATATATTTT.

The CDR3 region is CASSQDEGGGYTF. As DNA, the CDR3 is TGTGCCAGCAGCCAAGATGAGGGGGGCGGCTACACCTTC. The chain has TRBV3-1 (or the pseudogene TRBV3-2) and TRBJ1-2; TRBD1 might be the D (6 bases). The CDR3 is made up of 13 amino acids. Trimming took 0 bases from V and 8 from J, leaving 10 bases between them. Germline CDR1 reads LGHDT; CDR2 reads YNNKEL (reference sequence).

The chain has TRBV28 and TRBJ2-1, with 12 bases lining up with TRBD2. Germline V gene sequence: CDR1 MDHEN, CDR2 SYDVKM. The CDR3 sequence is 14 residues long. The ends lost 7 bases at V and 9 bases at J; junction bases unmatched: 7. CDR3 nucleotides: TGTGCCAGCATGACTAGCGGGAGTGGCGGTGAGCAGTTCTTC. Translating it yields CASMTSGSGGEQFF.

This chain connects TRBV2 to TRBJ2-5; 10 bases map to TRBD1. The CDR3 has 14 residues. Germline assignment: CDR1 SNHLY and CDR2 FYNNEI. The V and J ends lost 6 bases and 5 bases, in that order; junction bases with no gene match: 6. CDR3 sequence (DNA): TGTGCCAGCAGACCGGGACAGGGGTGGGAGACCCAGTACTTC. Amino acid sequence: CASRPGQGWETQYF. Full variable domain (missing parts from reference TRBV2 and TRBJ2-5): EPEVTQTPSHQVTQMGQEVILRCVPISNHLYFYWYRQILGQKVEFLVSFYNNEISEKSEIFDDQFSVERPDGSNFTLKIRSTKLEDSAMYFCASRPGQGWETQYFGPGTRLLVL.